This TCR beta chain was captured in a study of early T cells in non-severe SARS-CoV-2 infection. Background on the study: Sequencing used unsorted whole-blood bulk RNA, so chains lack pairing.

The TCR library protocol was used to attach unique molecular identifiers. These identifiers were attached to individual cDNA molecules. MiXCR, applied by TCRdb to the 5' RACE reads, yields one record per CDR3 protein. The sample consists of more than 55,000 distinct CDR3 sequences, roughly 4.6% of them appearing once. Germline V gene data show CDR1 as SGHNT and CDR2 as YYREEE (reference sequence). Trimming left V 4 bases short and J 3 bases short, with 8 bases between. The CDR3 totals 13 residues. This clonotype was counted many times. J is TRBJ2-1 and V is TRBV5-4; perhaps TRBD1 as D (5 bases). Sequencing was performed on whole blood, taken at baseline. The sequence was obtained from an adult who was a healthcare worker with PCR-confirmed SARS-CoV-2 infection or an uninfected control (not recorded which). The donor label of this sample is uncertain. CDR3: CASSTTVYNEQFF. As DNA, the CDR3 is TGTGCCAGCAGCACGACAGTCTACAATGAGCAGTTCTTC. The full variable domain, completed using reference TRBV5-4 and TRBJ2-1, is ETGVTQSPTHLIKTRGQQVTLRCSSQSGHNTVSWYQQALGQGPQFIFQYYREEENGRGNFPPRFSGLQFPNYSSELNVNALELDDSALYLCASSTTVYNEQFFGPGTRLTVL.